This T cell receptor beta chain is drawn from a study of blood T cell repertoires in COVID-19. Method: immunoSEQ multiplex PCR; TCRdb's copy keeps in-frame clones and lacks some. The repertoire holds around 190,000 clones, with roughly 84% as singletons. This receptor was identified in a woman older than 75 with acute or convalescent COVID-19. Sequencing input: peripheral blood.

CDR3 bases: TGCAGCCCGAGGGGGACTAGCGGTCCCACGAACACCGGGGAGCTGTTTTTT. Translation: CSPRGTSGPTNTGELFF. V usage is TRBV29-1 and J usage is TRBJ2-2; 11 bases are a match to TRBD2. Losses at the gene ends were 8 bases for V and 0 bases for J; bases not matched to a gene: 11. Germline assignment: CDR1 SQVTM and CDR2 ANQGSEA. The CDR3 loop spans 17 amino acids.